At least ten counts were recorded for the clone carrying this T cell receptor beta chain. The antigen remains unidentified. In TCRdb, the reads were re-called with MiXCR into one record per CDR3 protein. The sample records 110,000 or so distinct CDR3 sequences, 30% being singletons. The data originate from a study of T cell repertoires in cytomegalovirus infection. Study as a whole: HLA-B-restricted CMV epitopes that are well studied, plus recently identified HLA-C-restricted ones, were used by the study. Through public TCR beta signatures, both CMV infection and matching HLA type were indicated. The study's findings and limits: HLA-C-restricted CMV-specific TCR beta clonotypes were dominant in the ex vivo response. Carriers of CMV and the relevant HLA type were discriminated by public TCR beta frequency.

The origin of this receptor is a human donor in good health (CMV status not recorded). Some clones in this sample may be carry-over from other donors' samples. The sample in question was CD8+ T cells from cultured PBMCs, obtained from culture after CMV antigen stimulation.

CDR3 in DNA: TGTGCCAGCAGTGAATGGGGGGAGGATAGCAATCAGCCCCAGCATTTT. Translated: CASSEWGEDSNQPQHF. The chain carries TRBV2 and TRBJ1-5; D is possibly TRBD1 (5 bases). The CDR3 loop spans 16 amino acids. Germline lookup yields CDR1 SNHLY and CDR2 FYNNEI. V lost 2 bases to trimming and J lost 0 bases, with 11 bases between them.